The clone carrying this T cell receptor beta chain was recorded once. Its antigen is as yet unknown. The record originates from a study of identical twins. In TCRdb, the 5' RACE reads were re-called with MiXCR into one record per CDR3 protein. This table has fewer than 550,000 distinct CDR3 sequences, 13% to 15% appearing once. Germline lookup yields CDR1 LNHDA and CDR2 SQIVND (reference sequence). CDR3 length: 18 residues. Germline trimming cut 7 bases from V and 5 bases from J; bases unmatched to any gene: 20. Study outcomes and limitations: The conclusions drew on cross-sectional statistical analysis instead of tracking the same donors. For cord blood, abundant beta clonotypes had fewer insertions, unlike memory repertoires, which showed none.

The sample was also linked to a second study, of yellow fever vaccine responses in identical twins.

This receptor was identified in a woman aged 18-35 years in good health. Sequenced material: CD4+ T cells sorted from blood. The chain is built from TRBV19 and TRBJ2-1; 7 nucleotides align to TRBD2. CDR3 DNA: TGTGCCAGTAAAGTTGGTTTGCGGGAGATTGGGTTAAACAATGAGCAGTTCTTC. Protein product: CASKVGLREIGLNNEQFF.